This T cell receptor beta chain emerged from a study of T-cell memory formation after mild COVID-19. From germline, CDR1 is SGHRS and CDR2 YFSETQ. This CDR3 has 15 residues. V was clipped by 4 bases and J by 5 bases, with 19 bases between them. TCRdb independently ran MiXCR on the 5' RACE reads; one entry per CDR3 protein. This table holds 95,000 to 110,000 distinct CDR3 sequences, about 15% found once. This clonotype came up a few times. The origin of this receptor is a man aged 18 to 30 who had mild COVID-19 (a few samples of this study predate the infection). Cell type and time point are not known. The rearrangement links TRBV5-1 to TRBJ2-7; perhaps TRBD1 as D (6 bases). Sequencing was done on a sample of PBMCs or a T cell subset sorted from them (not recorded which). CDR3 protein: CASSDYIYRVDEQYF. CDR3 in DNA: TGCGCCAGCAGCGATTATATCTACAGGGTCGACGAGCAGTACTTC.